What follows is one TCR beta chain and its context. The sample belongs to a study of blood T cell repertoires in COVID-19. Study overall: Whether acute or convalescent, the COVID-19 samples came from the United States, Italy and Spain. PBMCs, B-cell-depleted T cells, or T cells were the source of the cDNA or gDNA that made up the material.

Only in-frame clones appear in the TCRdb table, and some are missing; sequencing was by immunoSEQ multiplex PCR. The repertoire has around 170,000 clones, 84% of them found once; the top ten carry under 15%. Germline trimming cut 7 bases from V and 8 bases from J; bases unmatched to any gene: 10. CDR3 length: 13 amino acids. What was sequenced was peripheral blood. This sequence joins TRBV12-3 or TRBV12-4 and TRBJ1-2; 7 bases fit TRBD1. This receptor was taken from a man aged 30 to 39 with active or convalescent COVID-19. CDR3 DNA: TGTGCCAGCATCCTCAGGGGGAAAAAAGGCTACACCTTC. Translated, it gives CASILRGKKGYTF.